One sample yielded the 9 T cell receptor beta chains listed below, sequenced in a study of T cells in Graves' hyperthyroidism and ophthalmopathy. The CDR3 regions of TCR beta were amplified from RNA transcripts. The HTBI primer set served for first-round RT-PCR of the TCR CDR3. Each CDR3 protein gets one entry after TCRdb re-called the multiplex PCR reads with MiXCR. Seen here are some 500,000 distinct CDR3 sequences, 16% observed once, and the top ten hold less than 30%. The sequenced material came from blood. The receptors derive from a woman aged 30 to 39 with Graves' ophthalmopathy.

This clonotype was detected ten times or more. The chain recombines TRBV5-5 with TRBJ2-7; 9 bases are shared with TRBD1. The CDR3 is made up of 14 amino acids. Germline loops: CDR1 SGHKS, CDR2 YYEKEE (reference sequence). Trimming cost V 3 bases and J 5 bases; bases outside gene matches: 6. The DNA for the CDR3 is TGTGCCAGCAGCTCGACAGGGGGAGCGGACGAGCAGTACTTC. Translation: CASSSTGGADEQYF.

This clonotype was found many times. This sequence joins TRBV7-2 and TRBJ1-6, with a possible D match to TRBD1 (5 bases). Germline-derived CDR1 and CDR2 are SGHTA and FQGNSA. The CDR3 loop spans 15 amino acids. Trimming removed 5 bases from V and 9 bases from J, with 17 bases in between. This CDR3 reads CASSRPPGRGSPLHF. DNA of the CDR3: TGTGCCAGCAGCCGACCGCCCGGGAGGGGTTCACCCCTCCACTTT.

Of note for this clonotype: This clone may be a read error of a much larger clone one base away. This CDR3 is missing its conserved last phenylalanine or tryptophan, likely due to a read error. The chain combines TRBV7-2 with TRBJ1-5; D not resolved. The CDR3 has 13 amino acids. Germline CDR1 is SGHTA and CDR2 is FQGNSA. V gave up 5 bases and J gave up 6 bases, with 11 bases separating them. CDR3 coding DNA: TGTGCCAGCAGCCCACGGGGTCTTCAGCCCCAGCATCTT. It translates to CASSPRGLQPQHL.

This clonotype has more than one count but fewer than ten. The rearrangement joins TRBV7-9 to TRBJ1-4; no reliable D call. CDR1 is SEHNR and CDR2 is FQNEAQ in the germline V gene (reference sequence). The length of the CDR3 is 13 residues. The V gene lost 9 bases and the J gene lost 2 bases, with 10 bases spanning the gap. CDR3 residues: CASTVPTNEKLFF. As DNA, the CDR3 is TGTGCCAGTACCGTGCCTACTAATGAAAAACTGTTTTTT.

This clonotype was seen many times. The chain joins TRBV12-3 or TRBV12-4 to TRBJ2-1; 11 bases map to TRBD2. The CDR3 consists of 14 residues. The V gene end was trimmed by 3 bases and the J gene end by 9 bases; junction bases not matched to a gene: 4. The CDR3 DNA follows: TGTGCCAGCAGTTTCACTAGCGGGAGTTTTGAGCAGTTCTTC. It codes for CASSFTSGSFEQFF.

The chain combines TRBV7-3 with TRBJ2-2, with 10 bases matching TRBD2. The CDR3 extends over 16 amino acids. The V gene's germline CDR1 is SGHTA and CDR2 FQGTGA. The trim removed 5 bases at V and 5 bases at J, leaving 8 bases unmatched. The CDR3 reads CASSPAGGPSTGELFF. The CDR3 DNA sequence: TGTGCCAGCAGCCCAGCGGGAGGGCCAAGTACCGGGGAGCTGTTTTTT.

The chain joins TRBV20-1 to TRBJ2-3; no clear D. This CDR3 contains 13 residues. CDR1 is DFQATT, CDR2 SNEGSKA, per germline (reference sequence). V was cut by 1 base and J by 2 bases, with 7 bases left in between. CDR3 in DNA: TGCAGTGCTAGAGGGCAGTTCACAGATACGCAGTATTTT. Protein sequence: CSARGQFTDTQYF.

This clonotype was recorded many times. This rearrangement joins TRBV4-1 to TRBJ1-5, with D possibly matching TRBD1 (5 bases). CDR3 length: 14 residues. Germline lookup yields CDR1 MGHRA and CDR2 YSYEKL. V was trimmed by 1 base and J by 4 bases, leaving 8 bases between them. CDR3: CASSQAGMNQPQHF. CDR3 sequence (DNA): TGCGCCAGCAGCCAAGCAGGGATGAATCAGCCCCAGCATTTT.

The chain has TRBV5-1 and TRBJ2-3; 7 bases are shared with TRBD2. With V trimmed by 1 base and J by 6 bases, 5 bases remained unmatched. Germline-derived CDR1 and CDR2 are SGHRS and YFSETQ. The length of the CDR3 is 14 residues. CDR3 sequence: CASSLPAGVDTQYF. CDR3 nucleotides: TGCGCCAGCAGCTTGCCCGCGGGAGTGGATACGCAGTATTTT.